One and the same sample provided the 30 T cell receptor beta chains below, sequenced in a study of beta chain features in type 1 diabetes. Whole-study findings and limits: TCRB CDR3 length was moderately but significantly reduced in all four CD4+ subsets of Type 1 diabetes patients.

Sequencing targeted expressed TCRB transcripts, as all isolated RNA had been reverse transcribed. Here immunoSEQ multiplex PCR was the method, and the copy in TCRdb shows in-frame clones only, minus some. The sample includes about 390,000 clones, around 9.6% seen only once; the top ten take over 0.45%. Their target antigens are unknown. The sample was central memory CD4+ T cells from blood. The receptors come from a man between 25 and 39 years old with type 1 diabetes.

The J gene is TRBJ1-3, the V gene TRBV4-1; D is possibly TRBD1 (6 bases). The ends were cut back, 1 base at V and 4 bases at J, with 17 bases in the middle. The CDR3 runs 17 residues. Germline V gives CDR1 MGHRA, CDR2 YSYEKL. The CDR3, as DNA: TGCGCCAGCAGCCAAGGGCAGACAGGAAAGGTCGGAAACACCATATATTTT. This codes for CASSQGQTGKVGNTIYF.

Ten or more counts support this clone. The chain uses TRBV5-6 and TRBJ1-5; D remains ambiguous. The CDR3 extends over 14 amino acids. Germline values: CDR1 SGHDT, CDR2 YYEEEE. Trimming took 1 base from V and 7 from J, leaving 12 bases between them. The CDR3 DNA reads TGTGCCAGCAGCTTGTCAGGTTCACCCCAGCCCCAGCATTTT. Translated: CASSLSGSPQPQHF.

V usage is TRBV27 and J usage is TRBJ2-1, with 7 positions matching TRBD2. The CDR3 is 15 amino acids. Germline lookup yields CDR1 MNHEY and CDR2 SMNVEV (reference sequence). V shed 5 bases and J 5 bases; nucleotides not matched to a gene: 9. CDR3 sequence reads: CASSATGGGNNEQFF. The CDR3 DNA reads TGTGCCAGCAGTGCCACGGGAGGAGGTAACAATGAGCAGTTCTTC.

The chain has TRBV27 and TRBJ2-1; 14 bases align to TRBD2. CDR3 length: 21 amino acids. The V and J ends lost 3 bases and 5 bases, in that order; junction bases with no gene match: 18. Looked up from germline, CDR1 is MNHEY and CDR2 is SMNVEV (reference sequence). As DNA, the CDR3 is TGTGCCAGCAGTTTCCTCCGACAGGGGGGGACTAGCGGGAGTTTCGACAATGAGCAGTTCTTC. This codes for CASSFLRQGGTSGSFDNEQFF.

Only a few counts were recorded for this clone. This rearrangement joins TRBV28 to TRBJ1-2; D gene ambiguous. This CDR3 has 14 residues. The germline gives CDR1 MDHEN, CDR2 SYDVKM. V shed 2 bases and J shed 1 base, with 8 bases lying between them. The CDR3 region has the DNA TGTGCCAGCAGTTTACCGCAGGTTAACTATGGCTACACCTTC. Its protein product is CASSLPQVNYGYTF.

The chain combines TRBV27 with TRBJ2-7, with 9 bases aligning to TRBD2. Unmatched junction bases numbered 17, after V lost 5 bases and J lost 0 bases. The V gene's germline CDR1 is MNHEY and CDR2 SMNVEV (reference sequence). The CDR3 spans 19 residues. CDR3 sequence: CASSARGSYSGGSSYEQYF. The CDR3 nucleotides are TGTGCCAGCAGTGCTCGGGGCAGCTATAGCGGGGGAAGCTCCTACGAGCAGTACTTC.

This clone came up many times. This rearrangement joins TRBV11-2 to TRBJ2-7, with 9 bases lining up with TRBD2. The CDR3 is 15 residues long. Unmatched junction bases numbered 7, after V lost 0 bases and J lost 7 bases. Germline loops: CDR1 SGHAT, CDR2 FQNNGV. The CDR3 DNA reads TGTGCCAGCAGCTTAGAGGTAGCGGGAGAGGGGGAGCAGTACTTC. This encodes CASSLEVAGEGEQYF.

This clone was recorded a few times. V gene TRBV7-9 combines with J gene TRBJ2-3, with TRBD2 as a possible D gene (5 bases). Trimming took off 5 bases at V and 2 bases at J, with 8 bases between the two ends. The CDR3 has 13 amino acids. Looked up from germline, CDR1 is SEHNR and CDR2 is FQNEAQ (reference sequence). CDR3 nucleotides: TGTGCCAGCAGCCGAGGGTTCACAGATACGCAGTATTTT. This translates into CASSRGFTDTQYF.

This clone was counted only a few times. The rearrangement uses TRBV5-1 and TRBJ2-1; TRBD1 aligns across 8 bases. The germline gives CDR1 SGHRS, CDR2 YFSETQ. The CDR3 totals 13 residues. The junction had 7 bases not matched to a gene; V was cut back by 4 bases and J by 10 bases. CDR3 region: CASSLGQGWEQFF. CDR3 DNA sequence: TGCGCCAGCAGCCTCGGACAGGGTTGGGAGCAGTTCTTC. Based on the CDR3 plus reference TRBV5-1 and TRBJ2-1, the full variable domain is KAGVTQTPRYLIKTRGQQVTLSCSPISGHRSVSWYQQTPGQGLQFLFEYFSETQRNKGNFPGRFSGRQFSNSRSEMNVSTLELGDSALYLCASSLGQGWEQFFGPGTRLTVL.

The chain joins TRBV10-3 to TRBJ1-1, with no clear D. The length of the CDR3 is 13 residues. In germline, CDR1 is ENHRY, CDR2 SYGVKD. The V and J ends lost 0 bases and 6 bases respectively, with 8 bases between them. The CDR3 region is CAISESSVPEAFF. The CDR3 DNA sequence: TGTGCCATCAGTGAGTCGTCGGTCCCTGAAGCTTTCTTT.

The V call is TRBV4-2, the J call TRBJ1-4; possibly TRBD1 for D (5 bases). Per germline, CDR1 LGHNA and CDR2 YNFKEQ. Trimming pared 7 bases from V and 4 bases from J, leaving 19 bases between. The CDR3 consists of 16 residues. Here the CDR3 reads CASTKGDARLNEKLFF. The DNA for the CDR3 is TGTGCCAGCACCAAAGGGGACGCTCGGCTTAATGAAAAACTGTTTTTT.

This clone was picked up a small number of times. The chain carries TRBV10-3 and TRBJ1-5; 7 nucleotides align to TRBD1. CDR1 and CDR2 from the germline V gene are ENHRY and SYGVKD. Trimming at V came to 2 bases and at J to 7 bases, leaving 2 bases not matched to a gene. There are 13 residues in the CDR3. Written as DNA, the CDR3 is TGTGCCATCAGTGAGGACAGGGCCCAGCCCCAGCATTTT. It yields the protein CAISEDRAQPQHF.

CDR3 coding DNA: TGTGCCAGCGCCACTTGGACTGAAGCTTTCTTT. Protein: CASATWTEAFF. This chain links TRBV11-1 with TRBJ1-1; D uncertain. CDR3 length: 11 residues. Trimming removed 8 bases from V and 5 bases from J, with 9 bases in between. Germline V gene sequence: CDR1 SGHAT, CDR2 FQDESV (reference sequence).

A note on this clone: The same CDR3 also results from other DNA sequences found in this sample. The chain uses TRBV9 and TRBJ2-5; D not resolved. CDR1 is SGDLS and CDR2 is YYNGEE in the germline V gene. V lost 0 bases to trimming and J lost 1 base, with 4 bases between them. The CDR3 has 13 amino acids. CDR3 in amino acids: CASSVGIQETQYF. In DNA form, the CDR3 reads TGTGCCAGCAGCGTAGGAATCCAAGAGACCCAGTACTTC.

This clone was found a few times. The J gene is TRBJ2-7, the V gene TRBV7-9; D gene unclear. Germline-derived CDR1 and CDR2 are SEHNR and FQNEAQ (reference sequence). The V gene lost 4 bases and the J gene lost 0 bases, with 7 bases spanning the gap. There are 13 residues in the CDR3. The CDR3 reads CASSYQDSYEQYF. CDR3 nucleotide sequence: TGTGCCAGCAGCTATCAAGACTCCTACGAGCAGTACTTC.

A note on this clone: A far larger clone is one base from this, pointing to a likely read error. The CDR3 DNA reads as TGTGCCAGCAGTCGGGACGGCTACGAGCAGTACTTC. It translates to CASSRDGYEQYF. J is TRBJ2-7 and V is TRBV6-6; the D call may be TRBD1 or TRBD2 (5 bases each). The CDR3 runs to 12 residues. V was trimmed by 5 bases and J by 3 bases, leaving 8 bases between them. Germline CDR1 is MNHNY and CDR2 is SVGAGI (reference sequence).

The chain combines TRBV29-1 with TRBJ1-5; D unresolved. Germline V gives CDR1 SQVTM, CDR2 ANQGSEA. V lost 3 bases and J lost 3, with 9 bases in between. The CDR3 totals 13 residues. The CDR3 DNA follows: TGCAGCGTTGACCCGGGGAACAATCAGCCCCAGCATTTT. Translation gives CSVDPGNNQPQHF.

This clone occurred a few times. The rearrangement links TRBV27 to TRBJ2-7, with TRBD2 identical over 11 bases. This CDR3 is 15 amino acids long. Trimming took 5 bases from V and 4 from J; bases not matched to a gene: 7. Germline assignment: CDR1 MNHEY and CDR2 SMNVEV (reference sequence). The CDR3 region has the DNA TGTGCCAGCAGTCCGCGACTAGCGGGAACGTACGAGCAGTACTTC. Translation: CASSPRLAGTYEQYF.

This clone was seen a few times. The gene calls are TRBV28 and TRBJ2-5; 7 bases are a match to TRBD2. Looked up from germline, CDR1 is MDHEN and CDR2 is SYDVKM. V dropped 7 bases and J dropped 3; count of bases not matched to a gene: 8. The CDR3 length is 14 residues. The CDR3 protein is CASKEGGTKETQYF. The CDR3 coding sequence is TGTGCCAGCAAAGAGGGAGGGACTAAAGAGACCCAGTACTTC. The full variable domain, in which reference TRBV28 and TRBJ2-5 provide the parts outside the CDR3, is DVKVTQSSRYLVKRTGEKVFLECVQDMDHENMFWYRQDPGLGLRLIYFSYDVKMKEKGDIPEGYSVSREKKERFSLILESASTNQTSMYLCASKEGGTKETQYFGPGTRLLVL.

The rearrangement uses TRBV6-1 and TRBJ1-2; no clear D. Between the trimmed V and J ends, which lost 6 bases and 3 bases, there was a span of 11 bases. Germline V gene sequence: CDR1 MNHNS, CDR2 SASEGT. CDR3 length equals 13 residues. CDR3 nucleotide sequence: TGTGCCAGCAGCTTAGCCGACGACTATGGCTACACCTTC. It translates to CASSLADDYGYTF.

This clone was detected only a few times. A much larger clone differs by one base, so this may be a read error. The gene calls are TRBV7-9 and TRBJ2-3; D unresolved. There are 12 residues in the CDR3. Trimming took 5 bases from V and 1 from J, leaving 4 bases between them. Germline-derived CDR1 and CDR2 are SEHNR and FQNEAQ (reference sequence). CDR3 coding DNA: TGTGCCAGCAGCCCAGGCACAGATACGCAGTATTTT. Translation: CASSPGTDTQYF.

The gene calls are TRBV6-5 and TRBJ1-2, with 12 bases fitting TRBD1. V lost 6 bases to trimming and J lost 8 bases; unmatched junction nucleotides: 7. Germline V lookup: CDR1 MNHEY, CDR2 SVGAGI. This CDR3 contains 14 residues. The chain's CDR3 is CASSLGQGAIGYTF. The CDR3 DNA reads as TGTGCCAGCAGCTTGGGACAGGGGGCTATAGGCTACACCTTC.

This clone was detected many times. This sequence joins TRBV4-3 and TRBJ2-5; TRBD1 might be the D (5 bases). The CDR3 extends over 15 amino acids. Germline V gene lookup returns CDR1 LGHNA and CDR2 YSLEER. Trimming took off 0 bases at V and 5 bases at J, with 13 bases between the two ends. Here the CDR3 DNA reads TGCGCCAGCAGCCAAGATTACCAGGGAAGTGAGACCCAGTACTTC. Its protein product is CASSQDYQGSETQYF.

V gene TRBV28 combines with J gene TRBJ2-3; tentative D call: TRBD2 (7 bases). CDR1 MDHEN and CDR2 SYDVKM come from the germline V gene. This CDR3 has 14 residues. The ends were cut back, 1 base at V and 8 bases at J, with 13 bases in the middle. The CDR3 region has the DNA TGTGCCAGCAGTTTATTCCAGGGGAGGGGTACGCAGTATTTT. It translates to CASSLFQGRGTQYF.

As for this clone: Different DNA sequences within this sample yield the same CDR3. This rearrangement joins TRBV10-3 to TRBJ2-3, with 12 bases aligning to TRBD2. Trimming took 6 bases from V and 0 from J; bases not matched to a gene: 7. CDR3 length: 17 amino acids. The germline V gene has CDR1 ENHRY and CDR2 SYGVKD. CDR3 protein: CAISGTSGRSSTDTQYF. The CDR3 DNA sequence: TGTGCCATCAGCGGCACTAGCGGGAGGTCGAGCACAGATACGCAGTATTTT.

This clone was observed a few times. J is TRBJ2-2 and V is TRBV11-2; D unclear. Trimming took 4 bases from V and 6 from J, leaving 9 bases between them. CDR1 is SGHAT, CDR2 FQNNGV, per germline. The length of the CDR3 is 13 residues. CDR3 sequence reads: CASSSVYAGELFF. DNA for the CDR3: TGTGCCAGCAGCTCCGTCTACGCCGGGGAGCTGTTTTTT.

This clone was recorded a few times. CDR3 in amino acids: CASSIAQRSGANVLTF. The CDR3 coding sequence is TGTGCCAGTAGTATAGCACAACGCTCTGGGGCCAACGTCCTGACTTTC. The chain links TRBV19 to TRBJ2-6; D is ambiguous. With 1 base removed from V and 0 bases from J, the gap between germline ends came to 7 bases. The germline CDR1 and CDR2 sequences are LNHDA and SQIVND (reference sequence). The CDR3 has 16 residues.

This clone was seen only a few times. J is TRBJ1-3 and V is TRBV5-8; no firm D call. From germline, CDR1 is SGHTS and CDR2 YDEGEE. Trimming pared 7 bases from V and 0 bases from J, leaving 14 bases between. The CDR3 sequence is 15 residues long. CDR3 coding DNA: TGTGCCAGCCAACGGTCTGGTTTCTCTGGAAACACCATATATTTT. It codes for CASQRSGFSGNTIYF.

The table lists this clone with many counts. CDR3 sequence reads: CASSLASTGAEAFF. CDR3 nucleotide sequence: TGTGCCAGCAGCCTGGCCTCCACTGGCGCTGAAGCTTTCTTT. V and J are TRBV7-9 and TRBJ1-1, with D hard to call. There are 14 residues in the CDR3. The germline CDR1 and CDR2 sequences are SEHNR and FQNEAQ (reference sequence). V lost 5 bases and J lost 6, with 16 bases in between.

This clone was recorded many times. This chain connects TRBV2 to TRBJ1-1, with 9 bases aligning to TRBD1. There are 14 residues in the CDR3. Trimming removed 9 bases from V and 3 bases from J; junction bases left unmatched: 8. CDR1 and CDR2 from the germline V gene are SNHLY and FYNNEI. For the CDR3, the DNA is TGTGCCAGTCTAGACAGGGGGAGGGACACTGAAGCTTTCTTT. Translating it yields CASLDRGRDTEAFF.